What follows is one TCR beta chain and its context. Antigen unknown. This entry belongs to a study of cytomegalovirus exposure and HLA in healthy donors. At the level of the study: Across 300 to 400 genotyped donors, 81% landed in the Caucasian-associated ancestry cluster. General study findings and limits: Later examination showed HLA-associated TCR beta chains had greater clonal expansion than equally common others. V segments that were indistinguishable, TRBV6-2 and TRBV6-3 among them, were omitted from analysis.

PCR involved 60 Vbeta and 13 Jbeta primers. Authors' methods: Among the unique TCR beta chains that a later analysis counted, 75 million to 85 million in all, roughly 9.9 million were shared. Generated by immunoSEQ multiplex PCR, the TCRdb table keeps only in-frame clones and is missing some. The V and J calls and clone size are taken from that table; D and trimming were inferred from the DNA. The top ten clones hold over 2% of a sample with roughly 130,000 clones, around three quarters of them seen once. The V segment lost 8 bases and the J segment 0 bases; nucleotides outside the gene matches: 16. The CDR3 consists of 18 residues. Germline values: CDR1 SEHNR, CDR2 FQNEAQ (reference sequence).

The source of this sequence is a man under 40 in good health and CMV-seronegative. The material sequenced was PBMCs. V usage is TRBV7-9 and J usage is TRBJ1-5; 7 bases fit TRBD1. The CDR3: CASAKGTGDFFSNQPQHF. CDR3 in DNA: TGTGCCAGCGCCAAAGGCACAGGGGACTTTTTTAGCAATCAGCCCCAGCATTTT.